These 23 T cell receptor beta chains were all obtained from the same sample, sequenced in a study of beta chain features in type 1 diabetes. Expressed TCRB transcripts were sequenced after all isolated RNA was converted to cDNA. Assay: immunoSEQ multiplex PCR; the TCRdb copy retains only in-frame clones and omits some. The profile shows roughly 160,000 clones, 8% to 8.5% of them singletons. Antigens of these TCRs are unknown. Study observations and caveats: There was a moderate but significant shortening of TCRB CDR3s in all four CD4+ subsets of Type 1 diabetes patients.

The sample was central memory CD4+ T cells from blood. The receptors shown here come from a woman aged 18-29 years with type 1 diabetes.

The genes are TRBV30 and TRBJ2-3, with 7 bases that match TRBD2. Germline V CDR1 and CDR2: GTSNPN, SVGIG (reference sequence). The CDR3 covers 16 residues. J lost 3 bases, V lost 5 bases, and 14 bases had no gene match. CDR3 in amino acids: CAWLKGVRDYTDTQYF. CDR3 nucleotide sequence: TGTGCCTGGCTAAAGGGAGTACGGGACTATACAGATACGCAGTATTTT.

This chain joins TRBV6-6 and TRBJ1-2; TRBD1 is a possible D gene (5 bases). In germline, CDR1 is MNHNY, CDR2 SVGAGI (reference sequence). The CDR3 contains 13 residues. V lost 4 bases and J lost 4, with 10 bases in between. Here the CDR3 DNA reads TGTGCCAGCAGTTCGGGGGGTGTCTATGGCTACACCTTC. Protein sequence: CASSSGGVYGYTF.

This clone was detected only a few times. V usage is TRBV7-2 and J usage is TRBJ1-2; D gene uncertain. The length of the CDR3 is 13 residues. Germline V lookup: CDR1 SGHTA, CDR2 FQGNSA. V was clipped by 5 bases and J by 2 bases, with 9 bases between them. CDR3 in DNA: TGTGCCAGCAGCCCGTACACCAACTATGGCTACACCTTC. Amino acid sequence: CASSPYTNYGYTF.

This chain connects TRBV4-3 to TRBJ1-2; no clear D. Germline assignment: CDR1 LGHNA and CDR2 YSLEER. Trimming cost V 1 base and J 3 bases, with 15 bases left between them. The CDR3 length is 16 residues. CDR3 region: CASSQAQTRVDYGYTF. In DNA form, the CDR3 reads TGCGCCAGCAGCCAAGCGCAAACCCGGGTAGACTATGGCTACACCTTC.

The CDR3 DNA reads TGTGCCTGGAGTACGGTAGCGGGCGGGGATCGGTACTTC. Translation gives CAWSTVAGGDRYF. V is TRBV30 and J is TRBJ2-7, with TRBD2 matching over 7 bases. This CDR3 spans 13 amino acids. From germline, CDR1 is GTSNPN and CDR2 SVGIG (reference sequence). The V gene end was trimmed by 2 bases and the J gene end by 12 bases; junction bases not matched to a gene: 13.

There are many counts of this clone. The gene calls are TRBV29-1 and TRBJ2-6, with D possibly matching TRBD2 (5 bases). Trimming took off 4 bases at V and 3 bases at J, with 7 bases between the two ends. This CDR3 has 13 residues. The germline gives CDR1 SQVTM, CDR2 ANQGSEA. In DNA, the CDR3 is TGCAGCGTTGGCCGGGGTGGGGCCAACGTCCTGACTTTC. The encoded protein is CSVGRGGANVLTF.

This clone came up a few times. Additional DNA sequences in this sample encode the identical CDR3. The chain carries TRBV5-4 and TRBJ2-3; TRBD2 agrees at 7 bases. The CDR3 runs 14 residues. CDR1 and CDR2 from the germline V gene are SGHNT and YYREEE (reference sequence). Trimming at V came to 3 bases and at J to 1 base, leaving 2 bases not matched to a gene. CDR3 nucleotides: TGTGCCAGCAGCTCCCGGGGGGGCACAGATACGCAGTATTTT. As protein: CASSSRGGTDTQYF.

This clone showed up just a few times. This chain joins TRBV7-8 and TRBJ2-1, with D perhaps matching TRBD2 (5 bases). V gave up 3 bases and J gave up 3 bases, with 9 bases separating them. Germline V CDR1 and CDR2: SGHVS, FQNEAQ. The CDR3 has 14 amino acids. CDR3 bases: TGTGCCAGCAGCTTCCCTACTAGCTACAATGAGCAGTTCTTC. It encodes CASSFPTSYNEQFF.

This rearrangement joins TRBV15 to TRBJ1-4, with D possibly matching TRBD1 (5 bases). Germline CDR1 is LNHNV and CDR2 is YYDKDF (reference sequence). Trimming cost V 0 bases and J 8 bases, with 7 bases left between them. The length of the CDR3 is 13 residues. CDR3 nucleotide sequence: TGTGCCACCAGCAGAGATCGGGGGGAAAAACTGTTTTTT. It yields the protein CATSRDRGEKLFF.

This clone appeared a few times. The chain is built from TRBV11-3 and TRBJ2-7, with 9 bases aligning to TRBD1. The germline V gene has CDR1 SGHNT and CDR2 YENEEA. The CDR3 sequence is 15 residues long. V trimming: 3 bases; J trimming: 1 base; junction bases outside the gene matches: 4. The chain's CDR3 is CASSFDRGASYEQYF. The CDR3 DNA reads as TGTGCCAGCAGCTTCGACAGGGGGGCGTCCTACGAGCAGTACTTC.

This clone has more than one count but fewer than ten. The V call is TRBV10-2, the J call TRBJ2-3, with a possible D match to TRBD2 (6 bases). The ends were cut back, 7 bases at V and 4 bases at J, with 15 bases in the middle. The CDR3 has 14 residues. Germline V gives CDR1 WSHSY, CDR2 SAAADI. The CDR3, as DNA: TGCGCCAGCAAACTCCGACTAGACGCAGATACGCAGTATTTT. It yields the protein CASKLRLDADTQYF.

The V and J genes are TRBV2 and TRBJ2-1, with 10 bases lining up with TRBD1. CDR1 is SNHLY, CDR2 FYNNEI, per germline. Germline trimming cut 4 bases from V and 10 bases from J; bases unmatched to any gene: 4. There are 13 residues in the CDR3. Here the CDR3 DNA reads TGTGCCAGCAGTGGACAGGGGGCTCGAGAGCAGTTCTTC. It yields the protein CASSGQGAREQFF.

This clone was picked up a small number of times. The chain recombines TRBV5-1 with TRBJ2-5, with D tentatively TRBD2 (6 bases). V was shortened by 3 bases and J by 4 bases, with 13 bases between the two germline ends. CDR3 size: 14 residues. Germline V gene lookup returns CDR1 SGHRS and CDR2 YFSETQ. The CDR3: CASSWGELGETQYF. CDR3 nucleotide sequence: TGCGCCAGCAGCTGGGGGGAACTAGGAGAGACCCAGTACTTC. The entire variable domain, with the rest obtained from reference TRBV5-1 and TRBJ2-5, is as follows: KAGVTQTPRYLIKTRGQQVTLSCSPISGHRSVSWYQQTPGQGLQFLFEYFSETQRNKGNFPGRFSGRQFSNSRSEMNVSTLELGDSALYLCASSWGELGETQYFGPGTRLLVL.

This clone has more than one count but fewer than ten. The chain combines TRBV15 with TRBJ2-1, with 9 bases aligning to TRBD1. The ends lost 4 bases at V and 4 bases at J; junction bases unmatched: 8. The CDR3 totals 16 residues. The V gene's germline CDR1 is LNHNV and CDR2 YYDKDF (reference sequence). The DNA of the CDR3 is TGTGCCACCAGCAATATGGGGGACAGGGTTTACAATGAGCAGTTCTTC. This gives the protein CATSNMGDRVYNEQFF. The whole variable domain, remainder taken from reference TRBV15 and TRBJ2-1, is DAMVIQNPRYQVTQFGKPVTLSCSQTLNHNVMYWYQQKSSQAPKLLFHYYDKDFNNEADTPDNFQSRRPNTSFCFLDIRSPGLGDTAMYLCATSNMGDRVYNEQFFGPGTRLTVL.

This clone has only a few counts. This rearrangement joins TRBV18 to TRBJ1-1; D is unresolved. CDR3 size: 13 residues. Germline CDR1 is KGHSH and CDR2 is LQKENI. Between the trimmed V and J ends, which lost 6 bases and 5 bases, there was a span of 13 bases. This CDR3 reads CASSQASGTEAFF. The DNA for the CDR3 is TGTGCCAGCTCCCAAGCTTCGGGGACTGAAGCTTTCTTT.

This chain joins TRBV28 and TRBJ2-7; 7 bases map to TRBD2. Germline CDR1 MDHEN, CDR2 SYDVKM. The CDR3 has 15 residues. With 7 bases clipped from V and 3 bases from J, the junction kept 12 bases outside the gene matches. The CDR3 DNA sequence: TGTGCCAGCACCCCAAGCGGGCTAGCGGACTACGAGCAGTACTTC. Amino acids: CASTPSGLADYEQYF.

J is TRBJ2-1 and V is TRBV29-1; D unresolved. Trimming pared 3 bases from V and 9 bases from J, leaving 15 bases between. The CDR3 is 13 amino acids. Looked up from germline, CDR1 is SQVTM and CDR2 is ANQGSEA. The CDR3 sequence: CSVDVFYGVEQFF. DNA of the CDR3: TGCAGCGTTGATGTCTTCTATGGAGTTGAGCAGTTCTTC.

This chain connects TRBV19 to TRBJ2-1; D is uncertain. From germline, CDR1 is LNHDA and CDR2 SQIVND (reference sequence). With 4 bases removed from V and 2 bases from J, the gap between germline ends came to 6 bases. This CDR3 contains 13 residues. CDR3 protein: CASSSQAYNEQFF. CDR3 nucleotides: TGTGCCAGTAGTAGCCAGGCCTACAATGAGCAGTTCTTC. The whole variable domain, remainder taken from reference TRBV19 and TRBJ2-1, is DGGITQSPKYLFRKEGQNVTLSCEQNLNHDAMYWYRQDPGQGLRLIYYSQIVNDFQKGDIAEGYSVSREKKESFPLTVTSAQKNPTAFYLCASSSQAYNEQFFGPGTRLTVL.

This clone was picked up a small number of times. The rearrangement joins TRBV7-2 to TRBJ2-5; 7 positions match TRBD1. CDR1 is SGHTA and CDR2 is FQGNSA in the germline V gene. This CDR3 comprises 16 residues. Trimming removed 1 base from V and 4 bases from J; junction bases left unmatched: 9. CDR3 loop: CASSLGDRQGRETQYF. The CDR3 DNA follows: TGTGCCAGCAGCTTAGGGGACCGACAGGGTAGAGAGACCCAGTACTTC.

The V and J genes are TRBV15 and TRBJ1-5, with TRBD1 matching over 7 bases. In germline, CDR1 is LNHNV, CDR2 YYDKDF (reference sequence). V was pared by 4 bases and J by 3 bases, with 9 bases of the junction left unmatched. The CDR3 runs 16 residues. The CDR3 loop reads CATSMVTGLSNQPQHF. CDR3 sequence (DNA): TGTGCCACCAGCATGGTGACAGGGTTATCCAATCAGCCCCAGCATTTT.

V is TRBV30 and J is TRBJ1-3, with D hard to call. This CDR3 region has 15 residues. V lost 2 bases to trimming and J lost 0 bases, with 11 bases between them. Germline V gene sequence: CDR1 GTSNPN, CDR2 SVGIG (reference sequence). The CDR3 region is CAWSKQATSGNTIYF. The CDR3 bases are TGTGCCTGGAGTAAGCAGGCGACCTCTGGAAACACCATATATTTT.

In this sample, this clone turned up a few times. The CDR3 nucleotides read TGTGCCAGCTCACCAGACAGGGGTGGCTATGGCTACACCTTC. Translation: CASSPDRGGYGYTF. The chain has TRBV18 and TRBJ1-2; 8 nucleotides line up with TRBD1. Germline V lookup: CDR1 KGHSH, CDR2 LQKENI. Trimming cost V 2 bases and J 4 bases; bases outside gene matches: 3. This CDR3 spans 14 amino acids.

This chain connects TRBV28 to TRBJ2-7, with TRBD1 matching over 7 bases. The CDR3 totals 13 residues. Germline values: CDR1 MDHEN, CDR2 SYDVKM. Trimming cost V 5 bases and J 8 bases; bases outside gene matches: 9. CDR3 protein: CASSEGQELKQYF. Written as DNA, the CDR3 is TGTGCCAGCAGTGAAGGACAGGAGCTTAAGCAGTACTTC.